Below, one T cell receptor (beta chain) is given with its context. Its antigen is currently unknown. Germline CDR1 LNHDA, CDR2 SQIVND (reference sequence). Unmatched junction bases numbered 7, after V lost 5 bases and J lost 1 base. The CDR3 consists of 17 residues. Data came from immunoSEQ multiplex PCR; TCRdb stores just in-frame clones and leaves some out. The data contain around 100,000 clones, 86% of them singletons. The source of the sample is a study of T cell responses to AZD1222 COVID-19 vaccine. Whole-study findings and limits: White British donors predominated, females outnumbered males, and clonal diversity was possibly underestimated.

The chain has TRBV19 and TRBJ1-4; 10 positions match TRBD1. The source was peripheral blood, collected 28 days after the second dose of the MenACWY control vaccine. The sequence derives from an adult who received the MenACWY meningococcal vaccine as a control. CDR3 in DNA: TGTGCCAGTAGTCCGGGACAGGGGCGCCGAACTAATGAAAAACTGTTTTTT. Amino acid sequence: CASSPGQGRRTNEKLFF.